This T cell receptor beta chain was retrieved from a study of blood T cell repertoires in COVID-19. Original data processing: Estimated nucleated cell counts came from reference gene primer amplification. The table came from immunoSEQ multiplex PCR; TCRdb's copy has only in-frame clones and leaves some out. The DNA was the basis for D and trimming; V, J and clone size are from that table. The sample consists of approximately 190,000 clones, 70% to 90% of them appearing once. The CDR3 extends over 15 amino acids. Losses at the gene ends were 4 bases for V and 5 bases for J; bases not matched to a gene: 11. Germline V gene sequence: CDR1 SGHRS, CDR2 YFSETQ.

The specimen sequenced was peripheral blood. This TCR was recovered from a man aged 35 to 55 with active or convalescent COVID-19. The chain employs TRBV5-1 and TRBJ2-7; TRBD1 matches at 8 bases. CDR3 in DNA: TGCGCCAGCAGCCGCCAAGGACAGGGAGAGGACGAGCAGTACTTC. Amino acid sequence: CASSRQGQGEDEQYF. Full variable domain (missing parts from reference TRBV5-1 and TRBJ2-7): KAGVTQTPRYLIKTRGQQVTLSCSPISGHRSVSWYQQTPGQGLQFLFEYFSETQRNKGNFPGRFSGRQFSNSRSEMNVSTLELGDSALYLCASSRQGQGEDEQYFGPGTRLTVT.